This T cell receptor (beta chain) was profiled in a study of Graves' ophthalmopathy and Graves' hyperthyroidism. Broader study findings: Blood was where most expanded thyroid clonotypes above 0.001 frequency also turned up.

The authors amplified TCR beta CDR3 regions from RNA transcripts. The authors performed first-round RT-PCR with HTBI primers and then a second-round multiplex PCR. MiXCR, run by TCRdb on the multiplex PCR reads, gives a single entry per CDR3 protein. The top ten hold approximately 43% of the sample, which has about 740,000 distinct CDR3 sequences, approximately 40% seen once. The CDR3 runs 15 residues. Germline V lookup: CDR1 SEHNR, CDR2 FQNEAQ (reference sequence). Diagnosis used clinical symptoms, serum thyroxine, TRAb, thyroid ultrasound and orbital computed tomography. This clonotype has more than one count but fewer than ten. Antigen unknown. A read error may account for a junction end that differs from germline.

The gene calls are TRBV7-9 and TRBJ2-2; 8 bases are a match to TRBD2. Sequencing was performed on peripheral blood. The receptor was isolated from an adult man with Graves' ophthalmopathy. The CDR3 is CASSPGAGEGGELFF. The CDR3 nucleotides read TGCGCCAGCAGCCCCGGAGCGGGGGAGGGCGGGGAGCTGTTTTTT. The full variable domain, its missing parts supplied by reference TRBV7-9 and TRBJ2-2, is DTGVSQNPRHKITKRGQNVTFRCDPISEHNRLYWYRQTLGQGPEFLTYFQNEAQLEKSRLLSDRFSAERPKGSFSTLEIQRTEQGDSAMYLCASSPGAGEGGELFFGEGSRLTVL.